This TCR beta chain comes out of a study of T cell repertoires in cytomegalovirus infection (dated by TCRdb to between 2018 and 2020). General notes on the study: The peptide stimulations were aimed at well-studied HLA-B-restricted epitopes as well as recently identified HLA-C-restricted CMV epitopes, whose presentation resists viral immunomodulation. The HLA type of each donor mattered for the analysis, because public TCR beta signatures pointed to carriage of CMV infection along with the matching HLA type.

V and J are truncated by 10 bases and 4 bases respectively, leaving an intervening sequence of 10 bases. From the cysteine through the phenylalanine, the CDR3 covers 12 amino acids. The sequence is cut down to CDR3 DNA, 36 bases in frame from base 1. The germline V gene provides CDR1 ENHRY and CDR2 SYGVKD. General findings and caveats noted by the study authors: Cumulative frequency of public TCR beta family members discriminated carriers of CMV infection plus the relevant HLA type in this cohort and an independent roughly 320-donor cohort. The ex vivo response was dominated by HLA-C-restricted CMV-specific TCR beta clonotypes, and the single most frequent clonotype in two of eight donors was supplied by these HLA-C-restricted clonotypes.

A remark on this clonotype: What this receptor recognizes is not known. No base quality information exists; no much larger clone differs at one position.

In the paper's terms, the treatment or condition label means: in vitro stimulation with specific CMV peptide epitopes to enrich CMV-specific T cells. The reads were generated on an Illumina HiSeq 1500. The public reads were reprocessed in TCRdb via fastp at Q25 and MiXCR, keeping in-frame beta chains. Each CDR3 protein appears once, grouped with its most common genes and DNA. The sample yields 700,000 to 950,000 distinct CDR3 sequences; approximately 29% were counted once. Around 12% of the sample is taken by the ten largest. The source material was cultured CD8+ T cells from PBMCs, sampled from culture after CMV antigen stimulation. The sequence came from a human donor in good health (CMV status not recorded). Some clones in this sample may be carry-over from other donors' samples. The chain is made from TRBV10-3 and TRBJ2-2; the D gene is not confidently resolved. The CDR3 here reads CASGPSTGELFF. At the DNA level, the sequence is TGTGCCAGCGGACCTTCCACCGGGGAGCTGTTTTTT.